The clone carrying this TCR beta chain was detected a few times. The target antigen is unknown. The source of the sample is a study of cytomegalovirus exposure and HLA in healthy donors. The study's findings and limits: High sensitivity and specificity were reportedly achieved when the classifier diagnosed cytomegalovirus status. The authors enumerated some 170 TCR beta chains as linked to cytomegalovirus.

Assay used: immunoSEQ multiplex PCR; TCRdb lists only in-frame clones, some missing. The table has around 100,000 clones, around 85% seen once. Trimming took off 3 bases at V and 5 bases at J, with 10 bases between the two ends. CDR3 length equals 14 residues. The germline gives CDR1 WNHNN, CDR2 SYGVQD (reference sequence). Sequences were obtained from PBMCs. The clonotype originates from a man aged 18 to 30 in good health and CMV-seropositive. The J gene is TRBJ2-2, the V gene TRBV10-1; D not certain. CDR3 loop: CASSESVHTGELFF. CDR3 coding DNA: TGCGCCAGCAGTGAATCAGTTCATACCGGGGAGCTGTTTTTT.